Following are 18 T cell receptor beta chains from one sample sequenced in a study of T cells in localized non-small cell lung cancer. The table came from immunoSEQ multiplex PCR; TCRdb's copy has only in-frame clones and leaves some out. The sample has tens of thousands of clones, more than 75% seen once. Sequences were derived from peripheral blood, sampled before any cancer treatment. The receptors were gathered from a woman aged 40 to 75 with stage I squamous cell lung carcinoma.

J is TRBJ2-5 and V is TRBV19; D unresolved. Germline V gives CDR1 LNHDA, CDR2 SQIVND (reference sequence). The V gene lost 5 bases and the J gene lost 0 bases, with 7 bases spanning the gap. This CDR3 is 13 amino acids long. DNA of the CDR3: TGTGCCAGTAGTCCCAACAACCAAGAGACCCAGTACTTC. It encodes CASSPNNQETQYF.

The chain uses TRBV5-1 and TRBJ2-7, with D maybe TRBD1 (5 bases). The V gene lost 9 bases and the J gene lost 4 bases, with 20 bases spanning the gap. The V gene's germline CDR1 is SGHRS and CDR2 YFSETQ. This CDR3 is built from 14 residues. CDR3 residues: CATRDRIIFYEQYF. DNA for the CDR3: TGCGCCACCCGCGACAGAATAATCTTTTACGAGCAGTACTTC. Full variable domain (rest looked up from reference TRBV5-1 and TRBJ2-7): KAGVTQTPRYLIKTRGQQVTLSCSPISGHRSVSWYQQTPGQGLQFLFEYFSETQRNKGNFPGRFSGRQFSNSRSEMNVSTLELGDSALYLCATRDRIIFYEQYFGPGTRLTVT.

The CDR3 sequence is CASSLGLARTDTQYF. CDR3 DNA sequence: TGTGCCAGCAGCTTGGGACTAGCGCGTACAGATACGCAGTATTTT. The chain links TRBV7-3 to TRBJ2-3; TRBD2 matches at 10 bases. CDR3 length equals 15 residues. Germline CDR1 reads SGHTA; CDR2 reads FQGTGA. The V and J ends lost 3 bases and 3 bases, in that order; junction bases with no gene match: 3.

This rearrangement joins TRBV9 to TRBJ2-5; 8 nucleotides line up with TRBD2. Germline trimming cut 3 bases from V and 1 base from J; bases unmatched to any gene: 8. CDR3 size: 16 residues. Germline V CDR1 and CDR2: SGDLS, YYNGEE. The CDR3 sequence: CASSATSLAGQETQYF. The DNA for the CDR3 is TGTGCCAGCAGCGCCACCTCCCTAGCGGGCCAAGAGACCCAGTACTTC.

The chain links TRBV25-1 to TRBJ1-2; possibly TRBD1 for D (6 bases). The V and J ends lost 2 bases and 4 bases respectively, with 8 bases between them. CDR1 MGHDK and CDR2 SYGVNS come from the germline V gene. The CDR3 spans 13 residues. CDR3 sequence: CASSEGRGYGYTF. CDR3 in DNA: TGTGCCAGCAGTGAAGGCAGGGGCTATGGCTACACCTTC.

The rearrangement uses TRBV6-4 and TRBJ1-2; 7 bases line up with TRBD1. The CDR3 covers 15 residues. Trimming cost V 10 bases and J 8 bases; bases outside gene matches: 19. The germline V gene encodes CDR1 MRHNA and CDR2 SNTAGT. The CDR3 DNA sequence: TGTGCCATGCTATGGGACAGAGCCCCTACTAGCGGCTACACCTTC. Residues: CAMLWDRAPTSGYTF.

The chain carries TRBV7-8 and TRBJ2-1; 9 nucleotides agree with TRBD2. This CDR3 has 16 residues. CDR1 is SGHVS, CDR2 FQNEAQ, per germline. J gave up 5 bases and V 1 base, and 6 bases lay outside the gene matches. The CDR3 loop reads CASSLDPSGVHNEQFF. CDR3 coding DNA: TGTGCCAGCAGCTTAGATCCTAGCGGGGTCCACAATGAGCAGTTCTTC.

This clone turned up a few times. V gene TRBV7-9 combines with J gene TRBJ1-2, with D unresolved. V dropped 1 base and J dropped 8 bases, with 11 bases sitting between them. The CDR3 has 13 amino acids. Germline V lookup: CDR1 SEHNR, CDR2 FQNEAQ (reference sequence). The CDR3 spells CASSLVGWEGYTF. The CDR3 bases are TGTGCCAGCAGCTTAGTGGGTTGGGAAGGCTACACCTTC.

V and J are TRBV5-1 and TRBJ2-5, with 8 positions matching TRBD2. J gave up 5 bases and V 7 bases, and 10 bases lay outside the gene matches. Looked up from germline, CDR1 is SGHRS and CDR2 is YFSETQ. This CDR3 comprises 14 residues. The CDR3 reads CASSGGVGGETQYF. CDR3 nucleotides: TGCGCCAGCTCCGGGGGGGTTGGTGGGGAGACCCAGTACTTC.

V and J are TRBV6-5 and TRBJ2-3, with TRBD2 matching 7 bases. V dropped 0 bases and J dropped 4; count of bases not matched to a gene: 4. This CDR3 has 15 amino acids. CDR1 is MNHEY, CDR2 SVGAGI, per germline. In DNA form, the CDR3 reads TGTGCCAGCAGTTACTCACTAGCGCGAGCAGATACGCAGTATTTT. Protein product: CASSYSLARADTQYF.

This chain joins TRBV2 and TRBJ1-2, with 10 nucleotides matching TRBD1. J gave up 5 bases and V 6 bases, and 6 bases lay outside the gene matches. Germline-derived CDR1 and CDR2 are SNHLY and FYNNEI. CDR3 length: 14 residues. In nucleotides, the CDR3 is TGTGCCAGCAGAGGGACAGGGGTATTTTATGGCTACACCTTC. Translating it yields CASRGTGVFYGYTF.

The chain links TRBV13 to TRBJ1-6, with D possibly matching TRBD1 (5 bases). V was cut by 7 bases and J by 4 bases, with 14 bases left in between. Per germline, CDR1 PRHDT and CDR2 FYEKMQ (reference sequence). This CDR3 is built from 15 residues. The CDR3: CASNLRQGYNSPLHF. The CDR3 DNA is TGTGCCAGCAACCTCCGGCAGGGTTATAATTCACCCCTCCACTTT.

V is TRBV15 and J is TRBJ2-3, with D possibly being TRBD1 (6 bases). Trimming pared 6 bases from V and 0 bases from J, leaving 10 bases between. Germline lookup yields CDR1 LNHNV and CDR2 YYDKDF (reference sequence). CDR3 length: 14 residues. The CDR3 here is CATRKGQSTDTQYF. The DNA of the CDR3 is TGTGCCACCAGGAAGGGACAAAGCACAGATACGCAGTATTTT. Filled out from reference TRBV15 and TRBJ2-3, the complete variable domain reads DAMVIQNPRYQVTQFGKPVTLSCSQTLNHNVMYWYQQKSSQAPKLLFHYYDKDFNNEADTPDNFQSRRPNTSFCFLDIRSPGLGDTAMYLCATRKGQSTDTQYFGPGTRLTVL.

This chain uses TRBV5-8 with TRBJ2-3; the D gene could be TRBD1 or TRBD2 (5 bases each). Trimming pared 4 bases from V and 4 bases from J, leaving 19 bases between. Germline V gives CDR1 SGHTS, CDR2 YDEGEE. There are 16 residues in the CDR3. The CDR3 DNA reads as TGTGCCAGCAGCGAGGGACGAGGAGGTAGGGCAGATACGCAGTATTTT. This translates into CASSEGRGGRADTQYF.

V usage is TRBV14 and J usage is TRBJ1-1; D gene uncertain. Germline CDR1 and CDR2: SGHDN and FVKESK. V was cut by 0 bases and J by 1 base, with 9 bases left in between. CDR3 length: 15 residues. The CDR3 DNA sequence: TGTGCCAGCAGCCAAGATGAGCGATGGAACACTGAAGCTTTCTTT. As protein: CASSQDERWNTEAFF.

This chain joins TRBV5-6 and TRBJ1-3; no firm D call. This CDR3 is built from 14 residues. Trimming removed 0 bases at V and 0 bases at J, with 4 bases between. The V gene's germline CDR1 is SGHDT and CDR2 YYEEEE. CDR3 protein: CASSLDSSGNTIYF. The CDR3 DNA sequence: TGTGCCAGCAGCTTGGACAGCTCTGGAAACACCATATATTTT.

V and J are TRBV15 and TRBJ1-4; TRBD1 aligns across 9 bases. The ends lost 2 bases at V and 2 bases at J; junction bases unmatched: 9. This CDR3 is 18 amino acids long. Germline V gene data show CDR1 as LNHNV and CDR2 as YYDKDF (reference sequence). The CDR3 DNA follows: TGTGCCACCAGCAGAACCGGGACAGGGATTCCGACTAATGAAAAACTGTTTTTT. Translated, it gives CATSRTGTGIPTNEKLFF.

The rearrangement uses TRBV5-1 and TRBJ2-7; D is perhaps TRBD1 or TRBD2 (5 bases each). CDR3 length equals 14 residues. Trimming pared 4 bases from V and 6 bases from J, leaving 17 bases between. The germline CDR1 and CDR2 sequences are SGHRS and YFSETQ. CDR3 residues: CASSPGRWPGEQYF. The CDR3 DNA reads TGCGCCAGCAGCCCGGGACGGTGGCCCGGCGAGCAGTACTTC.